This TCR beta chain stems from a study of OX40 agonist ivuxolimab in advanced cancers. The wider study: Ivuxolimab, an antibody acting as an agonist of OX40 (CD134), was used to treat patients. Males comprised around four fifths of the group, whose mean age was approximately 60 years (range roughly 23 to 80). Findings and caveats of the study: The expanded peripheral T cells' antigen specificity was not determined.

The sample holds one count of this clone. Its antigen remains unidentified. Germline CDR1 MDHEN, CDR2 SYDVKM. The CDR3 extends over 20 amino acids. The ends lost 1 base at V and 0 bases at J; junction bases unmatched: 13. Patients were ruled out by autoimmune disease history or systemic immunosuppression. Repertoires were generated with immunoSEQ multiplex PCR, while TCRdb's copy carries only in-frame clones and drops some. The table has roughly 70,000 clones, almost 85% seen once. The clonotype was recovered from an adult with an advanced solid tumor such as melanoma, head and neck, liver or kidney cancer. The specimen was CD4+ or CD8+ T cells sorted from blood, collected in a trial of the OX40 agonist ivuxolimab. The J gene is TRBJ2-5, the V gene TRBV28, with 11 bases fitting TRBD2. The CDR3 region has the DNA TGTGCCAGCAGTTTATATTCGTTGGGGGGGACTAGCGGAAACCAAGAGACCCAGTACTTC. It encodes CASSLYSLGGTSGNQETQYF.